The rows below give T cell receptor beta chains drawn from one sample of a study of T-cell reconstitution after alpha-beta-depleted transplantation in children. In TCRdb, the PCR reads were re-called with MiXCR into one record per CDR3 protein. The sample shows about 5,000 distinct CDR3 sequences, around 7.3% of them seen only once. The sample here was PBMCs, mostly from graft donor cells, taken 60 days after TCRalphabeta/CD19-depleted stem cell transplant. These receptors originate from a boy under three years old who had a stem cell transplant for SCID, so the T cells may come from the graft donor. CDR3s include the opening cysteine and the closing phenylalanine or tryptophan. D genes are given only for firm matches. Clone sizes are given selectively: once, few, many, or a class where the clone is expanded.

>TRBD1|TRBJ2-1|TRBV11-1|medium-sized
TGTGCCAGCAAGGGCAGGGGGCTCGACAATGAGCAGTTCTTC
CASKGRGLDNEQFF
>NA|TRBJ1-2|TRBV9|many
TGTGCCAGCAGCGTAGGGACAACCTACTATGGCTACACCTTC
CASSVGTTYYGYTF
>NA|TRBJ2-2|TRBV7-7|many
TGTGCTAGCAGCTTAGCGCTCCAGACTAGAACCCACACCGGGGAGCTGTTTTTT
CASSLALQTRTHTGELFF
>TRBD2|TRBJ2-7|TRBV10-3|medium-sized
TGTGCCATCAGAAGGACTAGGGCCTACGAGCAGTACTTC
CAIRRTRAYEQYF
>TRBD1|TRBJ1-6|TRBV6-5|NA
TGTGCCAGCAGTTACTCGTTGACAGGGTCTAATTCACCCCTCCACTTT
CASSYSLTGSNSPLHF
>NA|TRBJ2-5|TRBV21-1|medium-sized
TGTGCCAGCAGCAAAACGAAACAGGGGATGGAGACCCAGTACTTC
CASSKTKQGMETQYF
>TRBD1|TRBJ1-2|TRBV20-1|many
TGCAGTGCTAGGGGAACCTTTGACAGGGCTGGGAATGGCTACACCTTC
CSARGTFDRAGNGYTF
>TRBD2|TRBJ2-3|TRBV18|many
TGTGCCAGCTCACCTACGGGACTAGCGGGGGGCACAGATACGCAGTATTTT
CASSPTGLAGGTDTQYF
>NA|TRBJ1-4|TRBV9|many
TGTGCCAGCAGCGCCAAAGGGGACCTAATCGATGAAAAACTGTTTTTT
CASSAKGDLIDEKLFF
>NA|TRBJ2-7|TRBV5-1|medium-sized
TGCGCCAGCAGCTCACAGGGTTACGAGCAGTACTTC
CASSSQGYEQYF
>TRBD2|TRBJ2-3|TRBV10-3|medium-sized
TGTGCCATCAGTAAACTAGCGGGGCGAGGAGATACGCAGTATTTT
CAISKLAGRGDTQYF
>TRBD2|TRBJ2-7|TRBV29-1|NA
TGCAGCGTTGAAGCTGGCGGGAGAGGCTACGAGCAGTACTTC
CSVEAGGRGYEQYF
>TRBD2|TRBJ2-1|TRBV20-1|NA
TGCTGCGCTAGAAGAAGACTAGCGGGAGATTACAATGAGCAGTTCTTC
CCARRRLAGDYNEQFF
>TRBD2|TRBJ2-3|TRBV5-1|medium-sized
TGCGCCAGTAAAACCGGGACTATTACAGATACGCAGTATTTT
CASKTGTITDTQYF
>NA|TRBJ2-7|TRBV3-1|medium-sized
TGTGCCAGCAGCCAGATCAGGTCGACGGGTGAGCAGTACTTC
CASSQIRSTGEQYF
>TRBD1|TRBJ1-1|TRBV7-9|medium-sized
TGTGCCAGCAGCTTAGTTGCATGGGACAGGAGCACTGAAGCTTTCTTT
CASSLVAWDRSTEAFF
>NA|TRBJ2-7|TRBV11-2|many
TGTGCCAGCAGTCTTAGACCACTAGATTCCTACGAGCAGTACTTC
CASSLRPLDSYEQYF
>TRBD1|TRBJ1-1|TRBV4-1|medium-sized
TGCGCCAGCAGCCGACAGGGAAGGGACACTGAAGCTTTCTTT
CASSRQGRDTEAFF
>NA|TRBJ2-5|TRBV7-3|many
TGTGCCAGCAGCTTTTCCCCCCCTTGGGCGGGAGAGACCCAGTACTTC
CASSFSPPWAGETQYF
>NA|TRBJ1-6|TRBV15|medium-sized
TGTGCCACCAGCAGAAAGGGGAGCCAGGGTGGTTCACCCCTCCACTTT
CATSRKGSQGGSPLHF
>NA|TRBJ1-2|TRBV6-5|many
TGTGCCAGCAGTTACCTGTACAGGAATTCTTTGGCTAACTATGGCTACACCTTC
CASSYLYRNSLANYGYTF
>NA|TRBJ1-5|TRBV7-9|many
TGTGCCAGCAGCTTGGGGGTGAAAAATCAGCCCCAGCATTTT
CASSLGVKNQPQHF
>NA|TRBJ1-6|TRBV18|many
TGTGCCAGCTCACCACTACTAGGTGATTCACCCCTCCACTTT
CASSPLLGDSPLHF
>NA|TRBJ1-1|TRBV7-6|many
TGTGCCAGCAGCTTCCCGGGTTATGACACTGAAGCTTTCTTT
CASSFPGYDTEAFF
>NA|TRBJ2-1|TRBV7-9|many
TGTGCCAGCAGCTTAGATAAGGGGGGTGAGCAGTTCTTC
CASSLDKGGEQFF
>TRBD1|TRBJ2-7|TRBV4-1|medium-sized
TGCGCCAGCAGCCCTGCGATGGGACAGGGAATGGGAGAGCAGTACTTC
CASSPAMGQGMGEQYF